The 16 T cell receptor beta chains below come from one sample, sequenced in a study of T cells in Graves' hyperthyroidism and ophthalmopathy (dated 2019 in TCRdb). The library was generated by multiplex PCR. These reads were obtained on an Illumina HiSeq 2000. TCR beta CDR3 regions were amplified from RNA transcripts. For the first round of RT-PCR on the TCR CDR3, the HTBI primer set was used together with the Qiagen OneStep RT-PCR kit. The public sequencing data were trimmed at Q25 with fastp and processed into clonotypes with MiXCR by TCRdb, which kept only in-frame beta chains. Rows are combined by CDR3 protein, so each entry shows the most common genes and DNA. This sample is represented by 250,000 to 350,000 distinct CDR3 sequences; about 17% of them were singletons. The ten largest account for 55% to 60% of the sample. The sequencing input was blood. The receptors originated from a woman aged 60-75 years with Graves' ophthalmopathy.

This clonotype was detected only a few times. V and J are TRBV11-2 and TRBJ2-1; 12 bases match TRBD2. Germline V gene sequence: CDR1 SGHAT, CDR2 FQNNGV. This CDR3 comprises 17 residues. The V segment lost 5 bases and the J segment 6 bases; nucleotides outside the gene matches: 11. This chain's CDR3 is CASSPRLAGELGNEQFF. CDR3 in DNA: TGTGCCAGCAGCCCGAGACTAGCGGGGGAGTTGGGCAATGAGCAGTTCTTC.

This clonotype was detected ten times or more. The V call is TRBV3-1, the J call TRBJ1-5; D remains unclear. Germline lookup yields CDR1 LGHDT and CDR2 YNNKEL (reference sequence). The length of the CDR3 is 13 residues. The germline V and J ends were trimmed by 0 bases and 6 bases, with 6 bases remaining between them. The CDR3 is CASSQDGGQPQHF. The CDR3 nucleotides read TGTGCCAGCAGCCAAGATGGTGGTCAGCCCCAGCATTTT.

This clonotype was seen once. The rearrangement joins TRBV7-2 to TRBJ2-2, with D perhaps TRBD1 or TRBD2 (6 bases each). Germline V gene lookup returns CDR1 SGHTA and CDR2 FQGNSA. Trimming pared 2 bases from V and 7 bases from J, leaving 20 bases between. The CDR3 length is 17 residues. The CDR3 DNA reads TGTGCCAGCAGCTTATTGGGGGCGATGGGGGGCCACGGGGAGCTGTTTTTT. The encoded protein is CASSLLGAMGGHGELFF. The whole variable domain, remainder taken from reference TRBV7-2 and TRBJ2-2, is GAGVSQSPSNKVTEKGKDVELRCDPISGHTALYWYRQSLGQGLEFLIYFQGNSAPDKSGLPSDRFSAERTGGSVSTLTIQRTQQEDSAVYLCASSLLGAMGGHGELFFGEGSRLTVL.

V gene TRBV6-1 combines with J gene TRBJ1-4; no clear D. CDR3 length equals 15 residues. From germline, CDR1 is MNHNS and CDR2 SASEGT. V lost 7 bases and J lost 0, with 12 bases in between. CDR3 protein: CASTWSHTTNEKLFF. CDR3 bases: TGTGCCAGCACTTGGAGTCATACAACTAATGAAAAACTGTTTTTT.

This clonotype appeared once. Given a much more abundant clone one base away, this may be a read error. Lacking the conserved final phenylalanine or tryptophan, this CDR3 likely reflects a read error. The chain links TRBV4-3 to TRBJ1-1, with TRBD1 identical over 9 bases. CDR1 and CDR2 (germline): LGHNA, YSLEER. This CDR3 is built from 17 residues. The ends lost 0 bases at V and 4 bases at J; junction bases unmatched: 9. This CDR3 reads CASSQESGTGFFTEAFL. The CDR3 DNA is TGCGCCAGCAGCCAAGAATCCGGGACAGGGTTTTTCACTGAAGCTTTCCTT.

The chain recombines TRBV7-8 with TRBJ1-5, with 7 nucleotides matching TRBD1. CDR1 SGHVS and CDR2 FQNEAQ come from the germline V gene. Trimming took 5 bases from V and 3 from J; bases not matched to a gene: 4. The CDR3 has 14 amino acids. The CDR3 is CASSPTGHNQPQHF. CDR3 sequence (DNA): TGTGCCAGCAGCCCGACAGGGCACAATCAGCCCCAGCATTTT.

This clonotype came up a few times. J is TRBJ2-7 and V is TRBV11-2; TRBD1 matches at 8 bases. CDR1 and CDR2 from the germline V gene are SGHAT and FQNNGV. The trim removed 6 bases at V and 4 bases at J, leaving 11 bases unmatched. This CDR3 is 15 amino acids long. The CDR3 bases are TGTGCCAGCAGTTCAAAACAGGGGGACCTTTACGAGCAGTACTTC. It codes for CASSSKQGDLYEQYF.

This clonotype was counted ten times or more. The chain is built from TRBV11-2 and TRBJ2-1; D is undetermined. The CDR3 consists of 15 residues. From germline, CDR1 is SGHAT and CDR2 FQNNGV. Trimming shortened V by 7 bases and J by 2 bases, and 15 bases separated the two germline ends. Here the CDR3 reads CASKKNAGAYNEQFF. CDR3 in DNA: TGTGCCAGCAAAAAAAATGCAGGAGCCTACAATGAGCAGTTCTTC.

The table lists this clonotype with a few counts. The gene calls are TRBV27 and TRBJ2-2, with 7 bases fitting TRBD1. With V trimmed by 8 bases and J by 4 bases, 7 bases remained unmatched. The CDR3 spans 14 residues. Germline V gives CDR1 MNHEY, CDR2 SMNVEV (reference sequence). The CDR3 nucleotides are TGTGCCAGCTCCCACAGGGGTTCCACCGGGGAGCTGTTTTTT. Amino acid sequence: CASSHRGSTGELFF.

This clonotype was seen repeatedly, ten times or more. V gene TRBV20-1 combines with J gene TRBJ1-4; no clear D. Germline values: CDR1 DFQATT, CDR2 SNEGSKA (reference sequence). Trimming shortened V by 7 bases and J by 5 bases, and 11 bases separated the two germline ends. The CDR3 has 12 residues. The CDR3 here is CSVWRRNEKLFF. The CDR3 DNA sequence: TGCAGTGTATGGAGGAGGAATGAAAAACTGTTTTTT.

The sample holds many counts of this clonotype. This rearrangement joins TRBV10-2 to TRBJ2-2, with D unresolved. Trimming took 3 bases from V and 6 from J, leaving 8 bases between them. This CDR3 contains 13 residues. Germline assignment: CDR1 WSHSY and CDR2 SAAADI. In DNA, the CDR3 is TGCGCCAGCAGTGACTCCCGGGCCGGGGAGCTGTTTTTT. It yields the protein CASSDSRAGELFF.

Remarks on this clonotype: A read error is possible here, since a much larger clone lies one base away. The chain links TRBV14 to TRBJ2-5; D not resolved. The germline V gene encodes CDR1 SGHDN and CDR2 FVKESK. The CDR3 covers 11 residues. Trimming removed 2 bases at V and 5 bases at J, with 3 bases between. CDR3 DNA: TGTGCCAGCAGCCAACATGAGACCCAGTACTTC. This codes for CASSQHETQYF.

This rearrangement joins TRBV7-2 to TRBJ2-3; D gene unclear. The CDR3 is 15 amino acids. Germline values: CDR1 SGHTA, CDR2 FQGNSA. Trimming pared 1 base from V and 1 base from J, leaving 9 bases between. This chain's CDR3 is CASSLVAVRTDTQYF. In DNA, the CDR3 is TGTGCCAGCAGCTTAGTGGCGGTACGCACAGATACGCAGTATTTT.

This clonotype was detected many times. The V and J genes are TRBV18 and TRBJ2-1; a possible D gene is TRBD2 (6 bases). Trimming cost V 3 bases and J 3 bases, with 9 bases left between them. CDR1 is KGHSH and CDR2 is LQKENI in the germline V gene. The CDR3 runs to 14 residues. The CDR3 sequence is CASSPAGYYNEQFF. The CDR3 DNA is TGTGCCAGCTCACCGGCGGGGTACTACAATGAGCAGTTCTTC.

About this clonotype: This may stem from a read error, because a much larger clone lies one nucleotide away. V usage is TRBV5-1 and J usage is TRBJ2-7, with 9 positions matching TRBD1. Trimming took 4 bases from V and 7 from J; bases not matched to a gene: 9. This CDR3 contains 14 residues. Germline V lookup: CDR1 SGHRS, CDR2 YFSETQ. As DNA, the CDR3 is TGCGCCAGCAGCAGGACAGGGGAGGGACAGGAGCAGTACTTC. Encoded protein: CASSRTGEGQEQYF.

This rearrangement joins TRBV29-1 to TRBJ1-2, with TRBD1 matching over 7 bases. The V gene's germline CDR1 is SQVTM and CDR2 ANQGSEA. J lost 0 bases, V lost 6 bases, and 10 bases had no gene match. CDR3 length: 15 residues. This CDR3 is CSVRIRDRANYGYTF. CDR3 coding DNA: TGCAGCGTCCGAATCCGGGACAGAGCTAACTATGGCTACACCTTC.